A single sample is the source of the 6 T cell receptor beta chains below, sequenced in a study of beta chain features in type 1 diabetes. General study points: All four CD4+ subsets from Type 1 diabetes patients carried moderately but significantly shorter TCRB CDR3s.

The investigators reverse transcribed all of the isolated RNA, so they sequenced expressed TCRB transcripts. Repertoires were generated with immunoSEQ multiplex PCR, while TCRdb's copy carries only in-frame clones and drops some. Found here are 500,000 to 850,000 clones, over 12% of them singletons; the top ten hold just under 0.04%. No cognate antigen is known for these TCRs. Material for sequencing was naive CD4+ T cells from blood. The receptors come from a man between 18 and 35 years old with type 1 diabetes.

The genes are TRBV5-4 and TRBJ2-3; 9 bases map to TRBD1. With V trimmed by 3 bases and J by 4 bases, 6 bases remained unmatched. CDR3 length: 15 amino acids. CDR1 and CDR2 (germline): SGHNT, YYREEE (reference sequence). The chain's CDR3 is CASSWGQGMSDTQYF. CDR3 coding DNA: TGTGCCAGCAGCTGGGGACAGGGAATGTCAGATACGCAGTATTTT.

A few counts support this clone. Other DNA sequences in this specimen translate into the identical CDR3. CDR3 amino acids: CASGLRYNEQFF. CDR3 in DNA: TGTGCTAGTGGTCTGAGATACAATGAGCAGTTCTTC. This chain links TRBV12-5 with TRBJ2-1; D unclear. CDR1 is LGHNT and CDR2 is FRNRAP in the germline V gene. Trimming pared 5 bases from V and 4 bases from J, leaving 6 bases between. The CDR3 has 12 residues.

The sample holds a few counts of this clone. The chain is built from TRBV29-1 and TRBJ2-4; 9 bases fit TRBD2. Germline CDR1 SQVTM, CDR2 ANQGSEA. With 3 bases clipped from V and 0 bases from J, the junction kept 6 bases outside the gene matches. This CDR3 contains 16 residues. CDR3 nucleotide sequence: TGCAGCGTTGATCGGCTAGCGGGAACAGCCAAAAACATTCAGTACTTC. Translating gives CSVDRLAGTAKNIQYF.

As to this clone: Within the sample, other DNA sequences also encode this same CDR3. V is TRBV30 and J is TRBJ1-4; TRBD1 agrees at 7 bases. The CDR3 runs to 12 residues. Germline V gene sequence: CDR1 GTSNPN, CDR2 SVGIG (reference sequence). Trimming cost V 0 bases and J 8 bases; bases outside gene matches: 0. The CDR3 is CAWSVQGEKLFF. The CDR3 nucleotides read TGTGCCTGGAGTGTACAGGGGGAAAAACTGTTTTTT. Looking up the rest from reference TRBV30 and TRBJ1-4 gives the full variable domain: SQTIHQWPATLVQPVGSPLSLECTVEGTSNPNLYWYRQAAGRGLQLLFYSVGIGQISSEVPQNLSASRPQDRQFILSSKKLLLSDSGFYLCAWSVQGEKLFFGSGTQLSVL.

Only a few counts were recorded for this clone. The chain joins TRBV11-3 to TRBJ1-5, with no clear D. The CDR3 spans 18 residues. Germline values: CDR1 SGHNT, CDR2 YENEEA. V lost 7 bases and J lost 0, with 22 bases in between. The CDR3 nucleotides are TGTGCCAGCACCTTGAGGCAGGACTCGAAGGATAGCAATCAGCCCCAGCATTTT. Its protein product is CASTLRQDSKDSNQPQHF.

The chain combines TRBV30 with TRBJ1-2; weak D call: TRBD1 (6 bases). CDR1 and CDR2 from the germline V gene are GTSNPN and SVGIG (reference sequence). V was cut by 4 bases and J by 4 bases, with 13 bases left in between. The CDR3 spans 13 residues. Here the CDR3 DNA reads TGTGCCTGGACCTCGGACAGAACCTATGGCTACACCTTC. It specifies CAWTSDRTYGYTF.